The 7 T cell receptor beta chains listed next were all sequenced from one sample in a study of tissue T cells after allogeneic stem cell transplantation. Time point noted: mouse harvest day 7 after allogeneic transplant. The graft held 10^6 splenic CD5+ T cells and 10^7 T-cell-depleted bone marrow cells. Repertoires were generated with immunoSEQ multiplex PCR, while TCRdb's copy carries only in-frame clones and drops some. The sample has about 5,600 clones, about half seen once. Sequencing was done on a sample of gut tissue. Source of these receptors: a female BALB/c mouse given C57BL/6 T cells with graft-versus-host disease after an allogeneic hematopoietic cell transplant.

By sample fraction, this clone is medium-sized. Mouse germline and gene names are used. The observed sequence ends 1 residue before the CDR3 terminus, with the missing tail filled in from the germline J gene. The chain is built from TRBV13-2 and TRBJ2-7, with 9 bases lining up with TRBD2. Germline V CDR1 and CDR2: NNHNN, SYGAGS (reference sequence). The ends lost 0 bases at V and 3 bases at J; junction bases unmatched: 1. The CDR3 runs to 14 residues. CDR3 protein: CASGDAWGGYEQYF. CDR3 bases read: TGTGCCAGCGGTGATGCCTGGGGGGGCTATGAACAGTAC.

As for this clone: Mouse gene names and germline throughout. The CDR3 end is not reached by the read, which stops 1 residue before it; the germline J gene fills it in. V gene TRBV5 combines with J gene TRBJ2-7; the match to TRBD2 covers 12 bases. The CDR3 totals 15 residues. Per the germline V gene, CDR1 is LGHNA and CDR2 is YNLKQL (reference sequence). V dropped 3 bases and J dropped 7; count of bases not matched to a gene: 7. The CDR3 bases that were read are TGTGCCAGCAGCCACGACTGGGGGGGCGCGAGGGAACAGTAC. This translates into CASSHDWGGAREQY. The whole CDR3 reads CASSHDWGGAREQYF.

As concerns this clone: The genes are named according to mouse. The read gets to within 1 residue of the CDR3 end, and the germline J gene fills in the rest. The chain employs TRBV1 and TRBJ2-1; TRBD2 agrees at 13 bases. CDR1 NSQYPW and CDR2 LRSPGD come from the germline V gene (reference sequence). V was pared by 4 bases and J by 1 base, with 1 base of the junction left unmatched. This CDR3 region has 16 residues. The CDR3 loop is CTCSGTGGANYAEQFF. CDR3 DNA (partial): TGCACCTGCAGTGGGACTGGGGGGGCCAACTATGCTGAGCAGTTC.

Regarding this clone: Germline and genes: mouse. The read comes to an end 1 residue before the CDR3 does, leaving the germline J gene to fill in the end. V usage is TRBV3 and J usage is TRBJ2-3; D uncertain. Trimming took 4 bases from V and 1 from J, leaving 6 bases between them. The CDR3 covers 13 residues. In germline, CDR1 is SNHLY, CDR2 FYNGKV (reference sequence). The CDR3 bases that were read are TGTGCCAGCAGCTGGAGGGGTGCAGAAACGCTGTAT. Its translation is CASSWRGAETLY. The CDR3 as a whole reads CASSWRGAETLYF.

This clone was counted a few times. The listed genes are named as in mouse. Sequencing ends 1 residue short of the CDR3 end; the germline J gene provides the rest. The chain recombines TRBV26 with TRBJ2-5; no clear D gene. Trimming took off 1 base at V and 2 bases at J, with 7 bases between the two ends. There are 14 residues in the CDR3. CDR1 and CDR2 from the germline V gene are KGHPV and FQNQEV (reference sequence). The CDR3 loop is CASSLFQSQDTQYF. The covered CDR3 bases are TGTGCCAGCAGTCTGTTCCAGAGCCAAGACACCCAGTAC.

In the case of this clone: The gene symbols are mouse symbols. The read terminates 1 residue ahead of where the CDR3 ends, so the germline J gene completes it. This rearrangement joins TRBV17 to TRBJ1-4, with 9 bases identical to TRBD1. Looked up from germline, CDR1 is MNHDT and CDR2 is YYDKIL. This CDR3 has 15 amino acids. The trim removed 6 bases at V and 0 bases at J, leaving 2 bases unmatched. CDR3 protein: CASRGTGISNERLFF. The sequenced CDR3 bases are TGTGCTAGCAGGGGGACAGGGATTTCCAACGAAAGATTATTT.

This clone occurred a few times. Mouse germline and gene names are used. The CDR3 end falls 1 residue outside the read, so it is completed with the germline J gene. The chain uses TRBV23 and TRBJ2-7; the table's D gene call, TRBD2, was not cross checked with the DNA. The germline V gene has CDR1 KGHTA and CDR2 FQNQQP. The CDR3 covers 15 residues. CDR3 sequence: CSSSQSGTGGYEQYF. The sequenced part of the CDR3 DNA is TGCTCCAGCAGTCAATCGGGGACTGGGGGTTATGAACAGTAC. The full variable domain, its missing parts supplied by reference TRBV23 and TRBJ2-7, is DAAVTQKPRYLIKMKGQEAEMKCIPEKGHTAVFWYQQKQSKELKFLIYFQNQQPLDQIDMVKERFSAVCPSSSLCSLGIRTCEAEDSALYLCSSSQSGTGGYEQYFGPGTRLTVL.